This T cell receptor (beta chain) was found in a study of shared clonotypes between healthy human individuals. Study in general: The cohort comprised a couple of women and a few men. Their ages spanned 18 to 49 years.

Note on this clone: What it binds is not known.

General study points: Incompleteness in sorted-subset sequencing, despite large depth, was shown by rarefaction. Read depth was anticipated to influence clonotype sharing among donors.

Libraries were prepared by immunoSEQ multiplex PCR; TCRdb keeps only in-frame clonotypes and omits some of them. The data show 2,500,000 or so clones, roughly nine tenths seen once. Germline V gene lookup returns CDR1 MNHEY and CDR2 SMNVEV (reference sequence). The CDR3 has 13 amino acids. Deletions cut 5 bases from V and 0 bases from J, with 7 bases between. Investigators divided CD4+ cells into CD45RA+ naive and CD45RA-negative memory subsets. Specimen: naive CD4+ T cells sorted from blood. Subset in this sample: CD45RA+ positively selected. The chain uses TRBV27 and TRBJ1-1; the D is unclear. The clonotype originates from a man aged 18 to 35 in good health. CDR3 sequence: CASSITVNTEAFF. The CDR3 nucleotides are TGTGCCAGCAGTATTACAGTGAACACTGAAGCTTTCTTT.